This T cell receptor (beta chain) was captured in a study of CD8+CD57+ T cells in acquired aplastic anemia. Study context: DNA per sorted CD4+ or CD8+ sample ranged roughly 0.18 to 30 ug, averaging 3.2 ug. There were about 11 million reads, on average, for CD4+ cells from healthy donors.

V was pared by 7 bases and J by 5 bases, with 16 bases of the junction left unmatched. This CDR3 contains 16 residues. CDR1 DFQATT and CDR2 SNEGSKA come from the germline V gene (reference sequence). This clonotype was observed many times. Antigen: not known. General study findings and limits: Shared by patients and controls, 25 to 30 CD8+ CDR3s were abundant in patients.

Template material for TCR beta VDJ and CDR3 profiling consisted of genomic DNA. Using its own MiXCR run on the reads, TCRdb lists one record per CDR3 protein. The repertoire holds about 80,000 distinct CDR3 sequences, 40% to 50% seen once, with approximately 70% in the top ten. Sequencing was performed on sorted CD4+, CD8+, or CD8+CD57+ T cells (not recorded which) from PBMCs. The chain employs TRBV20-1 and TRBJ1-2; TRBD1 matches 10 bases. The TCR originated in a human donor in good health, serving as a control. CDR3 sequence reads: CSVNVDGTGAGYGYTF. For the CDR3, the DNA is TGCAGTGTCAACGTTGACGGGACAGGGGCTGGGTATGGCTACACCTTC.